This T cell receptor beta chain was profiled in a study of T cell responses to AZD1222 COVID-19 vaccine. Regarding the study as a whole: Regions 160-218 and 743-854 dominated among vaccine-associated CD4 TCRs spanning spike. Clonal diversity may have been underestimated in mostly white British donors. Spike-specific TCR repertoires showed rising breadth and depth after two AZD1222 doses.

Second-dose intervals near 4 or 12 weeks were combined. As concerns this clone: Its specificity is not known.

The length of the CDR3 is 14 residues. The germline CDR1 and CDR2 sequences are MNHEY and SMNVEV (reference sequence). Trimming shortened V by 0 bases and J by 6 bases, and 11 bases separated the two germline ends. Profiled with immunoSEQ multiplex PCR; TCRdb holds only in-frame clones, not every one. The sample yields some 250,000 clones, about 94% seen once. The chain recombines TRBV27 with TRBJ1-2, with D perhaps matching TRBD1 (5 bases). This sequence was found in an adult who received the AZD1222 COVID-19 vaccine. The source material was peripheral blood, sampled 28 days after the second AZD1222 dose. CDR3 residues: CASSLSRTGHGYTF. In nucleotides, the CDR3 is TGTGCCAGCAGTTTATCCCGGACGGGGCATGGCTACACCTTC.